This T cell receptor beta chain was sequenced in a study of CD8 T cells in Susac syndrome (dated by TCRdb to about 2019). Context from the whole study: Among the Susac syndrome patients who were sequenced, clinically active disease was present in six and clinical remission was observed in 8 or 9. Whether CD8+ T cell activation and differentiation in Susac syndrome was antigen driven was tested using repertoire sequencing. At blood withdrawal, Susac syndrome patients were either therapy-naive, taking corticosteroids (in some cases with IVIg as well), or taking IVIg alone. Clonality of the CD8+ T cell repertoire was compared between eleven to twelve healthy donors, approximately 14 Susac syndrome patients and fewer than 16 multiple sclerosis patients. What the study reported, not specific to this receptor: The TCR sequencing and HLA analysis was acknowledged to have included a relatively small number of individuals. Looking at Susac-specific public clones, the researchers identified under 20 in the total CD8+ repertoire and five in the CD8+ TEMRA repertoire. CD8+ repertoires in Susac syndrome showed clonal expansion, which was highest in CD8+ TEMRA cells and was greater in clinically active patients than in remitting patients.

RNA was extracted using the RNeasy kit, and about 0.5 to 1 ug of the RNA was reverse transcribed with random hexamers. TCR beta CDR3 regions were amplified with the immunoSEQ multiplex PCR assay covering 54 Vbeta and 13 Jbeta segments. To correct PCR amplification bias, a synthetic template baseline was used for both primer optimization and computational correction. Concerning the study's data processing: Reads were annotated to V, D and J genes per IMGT and analyzed with immunoSEQ Analyzer, keeping only productive sequences. To calculate clonality, Shannon entropy was normalized by log2 of the number of productive unique sequences and then subtracted from one. For each patient and control, public and private clones were evaluated within the 100 most prevalent clones. A clone was defined as Susac-specific if it was absent from the healthy and MS cohorts, from over 1,000 published viral clones and from other ImmuneACCESS disease sequences. The public reads were reprocessed in TCRdb via fastp at Q25 and MiXCR, keeping in-frame beta chains. Entries that share a CDR3 protein sequence are merged under the most common genes and DNA. The V and J calls follow TCRdb's processing rather than the paper's. Within this sample are about 190,000 distinct CDR3 sequences, with 95% of them counted one time only. The ten largest clones capture about 0.15% of the sample.

On this clonotype: Its specific antigen is unknown. Qualities for individual bases were not recorded, and no much larger clone is one base off.

Peripheral blood CD8+ and CD4+ T cells from healthy donors, Susac syndrome patients and multiple sclerosis patients were profiled by high-throughput TCR beta sequencing. Recently defined diagnostic criteria for definite or probable disease were met by the Susac syndrome patients. CD8+ TEMRA cells were enriched by FACS, while bulk CD8+ and CD4+ T cells were purified by magnetic negative isolation. Blood was drawn into EDTA tubes, processed within 24 hours, and PBMCs were isolated by density gradient centrifugation. PBMCs intended for TCR sequencing were cryopreserved in liquid nitrogen and were subsequently thawed in a 37 degrees C water bath. The sorted or isolated CD4+, CD8+ and CD8+ TEMRA cells had a purity of 90% or higher. The cysteine opens and the phenylalanine closes a CDR3 of 14 amino acids. CDR3 DNA is the only sequence kept; it has 42 bases, read in frame from the first base. V and J are truncated by 3 bases and 0 bases respectively, leaving an intervening sequence of 5 bases. CDR1 MDHEN and CDR2 SYDVKM are derived from the germline V gene.

Sequenced material: CD8+ T cells from PBMCs. The chain is encoded by TRBV28 joined to TRBJ2-2; no D segment can be confidently identified. The source is a human donor with Susac syndrome. The bases read TGTGCCAGCAGTTTGACACCGAACACCGGGGAGCTGTTTTTT. Translated, it reads CASSLTPNTGELFF.